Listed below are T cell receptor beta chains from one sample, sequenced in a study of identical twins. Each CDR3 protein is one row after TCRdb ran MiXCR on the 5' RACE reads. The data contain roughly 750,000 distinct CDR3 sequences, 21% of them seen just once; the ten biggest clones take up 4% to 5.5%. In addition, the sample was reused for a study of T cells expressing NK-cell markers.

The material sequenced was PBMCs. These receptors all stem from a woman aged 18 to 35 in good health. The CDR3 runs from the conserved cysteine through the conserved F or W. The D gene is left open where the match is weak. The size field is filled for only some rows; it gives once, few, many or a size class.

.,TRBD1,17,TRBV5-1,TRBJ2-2,TGCGCCAGCAGCTTCAGGGGACAGGCCAAACTAGGGGGGGAGCTGTTTTTT,CASSFRGQAKLGGELFF
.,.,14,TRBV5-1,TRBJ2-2,TGCGCCAGCAGCCTTGGATGGGAAGCCGGGGAGCTGTTTTTT,CASSLGWEAGELFF
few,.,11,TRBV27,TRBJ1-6,TGTGCCAGCAGGGCTCAGGGACCCCTCCACTTT,CASRAQGPLHF
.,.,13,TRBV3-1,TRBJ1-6,TGTGCCAGCAGCCAAGCGAACGGTTCACCCCTCCACTTT,CASSQANGSPLHF
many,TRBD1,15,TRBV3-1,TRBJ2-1,TGTGCCAGCAGAGCCCGGGACAGGGGGTTCGATGAGCAGTTCTTC,CASRARDRGFDEQFF
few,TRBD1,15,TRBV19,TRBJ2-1,TGTGCCAGTAGTGCGGACAGGGGTCCCGAAAATGAGCAGTTCTTC,CASSADRGPENEQFF
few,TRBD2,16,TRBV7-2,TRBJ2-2,TGTGCCAGCAGCTTAAGGGCGGGAGGGCCGTCCGGGGAGCTGTTTTTT,CASSLRAGGPSGELFF
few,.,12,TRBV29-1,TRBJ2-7,TGCAGCGTTGGGTCCAACTCCTACGAGCAGTACTTC,CSVGSNSYEQYF
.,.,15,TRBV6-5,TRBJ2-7,TGTGCCAGCAGTTACCCTCAGGGCCCCGCCTACGAGCAGTACTTC,CASSYPQGPAYEQYF
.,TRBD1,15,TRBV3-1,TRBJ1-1,TGTGCCAGCAGCAGACAGGGCGCCTCGAACACTGAAGCTTTCTTT,CASSRQGASNTEAFF
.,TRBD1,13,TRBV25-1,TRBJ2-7,TGTGCCACAGCCGGACAGGCTTCCTACGAGCAGTACTTC,CATAGQASYEQYF
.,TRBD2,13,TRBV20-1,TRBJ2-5,TGCAGTGCCCGCGGGGGGCATGAAGAGACCCAGTACTTC,CSARGGHEETQYF
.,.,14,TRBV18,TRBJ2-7,TGTGCCAGCTCGCGCCGACCCGAGTCCTACGAGCAGTACTTC,CASSRRPESYEQYF
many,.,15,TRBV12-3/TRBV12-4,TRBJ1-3,TGTGCCAGCAGTTACGGGCTGGGGGTTGGAAACACCATATATTTT,CASSYGLGVGNTIYF
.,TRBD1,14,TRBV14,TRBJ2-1,TGTGCCAGCAGCCAGATGGGACAGGGGCCTGAGCAGTTCTTC,CASSQMGQGPEQFF
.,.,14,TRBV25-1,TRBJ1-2,TGTGCCAGCAGTGAATATTCAGGGTTGGATGGCTACACCTTC,CASSEYSGLDGYTF
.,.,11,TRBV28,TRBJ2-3,TGTGCCAGCAAAGATAGTCAGACGCAGTATTTT,CASKDSQTQYF
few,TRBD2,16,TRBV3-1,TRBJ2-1,TGTGCCAGCAGCCAAGATAGCGGGGACTCCTACAATGAGCAGTTCTTC,CASSQDSGDSYNEQFF
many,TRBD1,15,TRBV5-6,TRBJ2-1,TGTGCCAGCAGCTTAGGGCAGGGGGCGAGGAATGAGCAGTTCTTC,CASSLGQGARNEQFF
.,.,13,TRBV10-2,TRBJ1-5,TGCGCCAGCACAGGGTCCAACAATCAGCCCCAGCATTTT,CASTGSNNQPQHF
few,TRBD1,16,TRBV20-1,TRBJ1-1,TGCAGTGCTACCAGTCCCGGGACAGGGCTAAGGGCGGAAGCTTTCTTT,CSATSPGTGLRAEAFF
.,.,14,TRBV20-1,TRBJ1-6,TGCAGTGCTGGTGAACAGGGTAGAAATTCACCCCTCCACTTT,CSAGEQGRNSPLHF
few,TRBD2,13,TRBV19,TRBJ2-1,TGTGCCAGTAGTAAAAGCGCGGGGGGGGAGCAGTTCTTC,CASSKSAGGEQFF
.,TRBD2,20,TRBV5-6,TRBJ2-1,TGTGCCAGCAGTCATCCGGGACTAGCGGGAGGCCCGAGCTCCTACAATGAGCAGTTCTTC,CASSHPGLAGGPSSYNEQFF
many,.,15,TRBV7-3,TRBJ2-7,TGTGCCAGCAGCCCCCGTTCCGGGTTCGTCTACGAGCAGTACTTC,CASSPRSGFVYEQYF
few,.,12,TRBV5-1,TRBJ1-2,TGCGCCAGCGGGGAGCCTAACTATGGCTACACCTTC,CASGEPNYGYTF
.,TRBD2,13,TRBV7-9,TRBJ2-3,TGTGCCAGCAGCGTAGCGGGGGGCCGGGGGCAGTATTTT,CASSVAGGRGQYF
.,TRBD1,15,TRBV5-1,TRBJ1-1,TGCGCCAGCAACCCTACCGGGACAGGGAACACTGAAGCTTTCTTT,CASNPTGTGNTEAFF
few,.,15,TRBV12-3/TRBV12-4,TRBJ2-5,TGTGCCAGCAGTTTAGGCGAGAGACAGCTGAAGACCCAGTACTTC,CASSLGERQLKTQYF
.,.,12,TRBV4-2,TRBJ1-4,TGTGCCAGCAGCCAAGGTCTCGAAAAACTGTTTTTT,CASSQGLEKLFF
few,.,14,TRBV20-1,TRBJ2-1,TGCAGTGCTATTCATCCGGGAGTAGTCGATGAGCAGTTCTTC,CSAIHPGVVDEQFF